The 6 T cell receptor beta chains below all came from one sample that was sequenced in a study of cytomegalovirus exposure and HLA in healthy donors. Sequenced by immunoSEQ multiplex PCR; TCRdb stores in-frame clones only, minus some. The data contain 200,000 to 250,000 clones, around nine tenths of them singletons. Sequenced input: PBMCs. These receptors all come from a woman aged 18-30 years in good health and CMV-seropositive.

The chain joins TRBV6-5 to TRBJ1-1; D gene ambiguous. Trimming removed 2 bases at V and 1 base at J, with 8 bases between. CDR1 and CDR2 (germline): MNHEY, SVGAGI. CDR3 length: 14 amino acids. CDR3 DNA: TGTGCCAGCAGTTACAAGCGGCAGAACACTGAAGCTTTCTTT. It is translated as CASSYKRQNTEAFF.

CDR3 in amino acids: CASSQQGYEQYF. The CDR3 coding sequence is TGCGCCAGCAGCCAACAGGGTTACGAGCAGTACTTC. The rearrangement joins TRBV5-1 to TRBJ2-7; possibly TRBD1 for D (6 bases). The ends were cut back, 4 bases at V and 4 bases at J, with 9 bases in the middle. This CDR3 region has 12 residues. From germline, CDR1 is SGHRS and CDR2 YFSETQ.

The chain carries TRBV6-1 and TRBJ2-7; possibly TRBD2 for D (5 bases). Germline CDR1 reads MNHNS; CDR2 reads SASEGT. V was cut by 3 bases and J by 4 bases, with 10 bases left in between. This CDR3 is built from 13 residues. As DNA, the CDR3 is TGTGCCAGCAGTGATTCGGGGAGTTACGAGCAGTACTTC. Translation: CASSDSGSYEQYF.

V usage is TRBV5-1 and J usage is TRBJ1-3; possible D gene TRBD1, 6 bases. The CDR3 is 14 residues long. V was pared by 4 bases and J by 0 bases, with 8 bases between. CDR1 SGHRS and CDR2 YFSETQ come from the germline V gene. The CDR3 loop reads CASSRGSSGNTIYF. CDR3 DNA sequence: TGCGCCAGCAGCAGGGGGTCCTCTGGAAACACCATATATTTT.

The J gene is TRBJ1-5, the V gene TRBV6-1; D might be TRBD1 (5 bases). V shed 3 bases and J shed 0 bases, with 18 bases lying between them. Looked up from germline, CDR1 is MNHNS and CDR2 is SASEGT. The length of the CDR3 is 18 residues. CDR3 DNA: TGTGCCAGCAGTGAGGAACAGGTACAGCTTTATAGCAATCAGCCCCAGCATTTT. This translates into CASSEEQVQLYSNQPQHF.

This chain joins TRBV9 and TRBJ1-2; the match to TRBD1 covers 7 bases. This CDR3 region has 15 residues. The germline gives CDR1 SGDLS, CDR2 YYNGEE. The trim removed 5 bases at V and 1 base at J, leaving 8 bases unmatched. The CDR3 DNA reads TGTGCCAGCAGGAAACATCAGGGGGGTAACTATGGCTACACCTTC. It codes for CASRKHQGGNYGYTF. Filled out from reference TRBV9 and TRBJ1-2, the complete variable domain reads DSGVTQTPKHLITATGQRVTLRCSPRSGDLSVYWYQQSLDQGLQFLIQYYNGEERAKGNILERFSAQQFPDLHSELNLSSLELGDSALYFCASRKHQGGNYGYTFGSGTRLTVV.